These T cell receptor beta chains were read from a single sample in a study of identical twins. TCRdb fed the 5' RACE reads into MiXCR, producing one record per CDR3 protein. In the table there are about 890,000 distinct CDR3 sequences, 9% to 15% of which are singletons. These data were likewise used in another study, on yellow fever vaccine responses in identical twins.

Source material: PBMCs. All receptors come from a woman between 18 and 29 years old in good health. Each CDR3 is given with its conserved first and last residue. Each record gives: clone size, J gene, V gene, CDR3 protein. Where a row states a size, it is once, few, many or the class of an expanded clone; other rows omit it.

abundance: few; j_gene: TRBJ2-2; v_gene: TRBV20-1; CDR3aa: CSVRTPELNTGELFF
abundance: few; j_gene: TRBJ2-7; v_gene: TRBV27; CDR3aa: CASSLSLTAYEQYF
abundance: NA; j_gene: TRBJ2-7; v_gene: TRBV10-3; CDR3aa: CAISDGGLPSEQYF
abundance: NA; j_gene: TRBJ2-1; v_gene: TRBV6-4; CDR3aa: CASSPGQVWGEQFF
abundance: few; j_gene: TRBJ2-7; v_gene: TRBV18; CDR3aa: CASSPQGALSGGTYEQYF
abundance: many; j_gene: TRBJ1-1; v_gene: TRBV12-3/TRBV12-4; CDR3aa: CASSFQGLNTEAFF
abundance: NA; j_gene: TRBJ2-5; v_gene: TRBV7-8; CDR3aa: CASSYLAAGDETQYF
abundance: NA; j_gene: TRBJ2-1; v_gene: TRBV12-3/TRBV12-4; CDR3aa: CTISNEGLAGGSSYNEQFF
abundance: NA; j_gene: TRBJ2-3; v_gene: TRBV28; CDR3aa: CASSLLAGLDTQYF
abundance: many; j_gene: TRBJ2-2; v_gene: TRBV9; CDR3aa: CASSPGWELFF
abundance: NA; j_gene: TRBJ2-7; v_gene: TRBV12-3/TRBV12-4; CDR3aa: CASTHPGQGLGEQYF
abundance: NA; j_gene: TRBJ2-1; v_gene: TRBV15; CDR3aa: CATSRDIYREYRDNEQFF
abundance: NA; j_gene: TRBJ1-5; v_gene: TRBV28; CDR3aa: CASSTWAQPQHF
abundance: NA; j_gene: TRBJ2-3; v_gene: TRBV27; CDR3aa: CASSFSIGTGLVGTQYF
abundance: few; j_gene: TRBJ2-1; v_gene: TRBV5-1; CDR3aa: CASKTQDSYNEQFF
abundance: NA; j_gene: TRBJ2-1; v_gene: TRBV6-1; CDR3aa: CASSAWTGGNEQFF
abundance: few; j_gene: TRBJ2-1; v_gene: TRBV28; CDR3aa: CASSLNPGRGSHNEQFF
abundance: NA; j_gene: TRBJ2-6; v_gene: TRBV20-1; CDR3aa: CSARDNRRGSGANVLTF
abundance: NA; j_gene: TRBJ2-7; v_gene: TRBV10-3; CDR3aa: CAISEGGPYEQYF
abundance: few; j_gene: TRBJ1-4; v_gene: TRBV18; CDR3aa: CASSPTDATNEKLFF
abundance: many; j_gene: TRBJ2-3; v_gene: TRBV24-1; CDR3aa: CATSDRPSQGVADTQYF
abundance: few; j_gene: TRBJ2-5; v_gene: TRBV7-8; CDR3aa: CASSLAVYGGETQYF
abundance: NA; j_gene: TRBJ2-2; v_gene: TRBV4-1; CDR3aa: CASSQVGGGAGELFF
abundance: few; j_gene: TRBJ1-4; v_gene: TRBV20-1; CDR3aa: CSARMTSNEKLFF
abundance: NA; j_gene: TRBJ1-3; v_gene: TRBV6-2/TRBV6-3; CDR3aa: CASSYSSSGQRNTIYF
abundance: NA; j_gene: TRBJ2-7; v_gene: TRBV25-1; CDR3aa: CASSVAGPPPYEQYF
abundance: NA; j_gene: TRBJ1-1; v_gene: TRBV5-1; CDR3aa: CASSLASSGGEAFF
abundance: NA; j_gene: TRBJ2-4; v_gene: TRBV11-2; CDR3aa: CASSYQRGAAKNIQYF
abundance: few; j_gene: TRBJ1-5; v_gene: TRBV7-9; CDR3aa: CASSPGTGGIQPQHF
abundance: few; j_gene: TRBJ2-7; v_gene: TRBV6-1; CDR3aa: CASRPTLENEQYF
abundance: few; j_gene: TRBJ2-7; v_gene: TRBV4-1; CDR3aa: CASSPSWTGTYEQYF
abundance: NA; j_gene: TRBJ2-7; v_gene: TRBV2; CDR3aa: CARGQGEGYEQYF
abundance: few; j_gene: TRBJ2-2; v_gene: TRBV28; CDR3aa: CASHSPGLAGDWGAGELFF
abundance: once; j_gene: TRBJ1-1; v_gene: TRBV27; CDR3aa: CASSFMGPNTEAFF
abundance: many; j_gene: TRBJ1-1; v_gene: TRBV10-3; CDR3aa: CAISERGGNTEAFF
abundance: NA; j_gene: TRBJ2-5; v_gene: TRBV3-1; CDR3aa: CASSDAGSGLAGAQETQYF
abundance: few; j_gene: TRBJ2-1; v_gene: TRBV6-4; CDR3aa: CASSDRQGVNEQFF
abundance: few; j_gene: TRBJ2-1; v_gene: TRBV5-1; CDR3aa: CASSLGTGTSYNEQFF
abundance: few; j_gene: TRBJ2-3; v_gene: TRBV10-3; CDR3aa: CAISGNTDTQYF
abundance: NA; j_gene: TRBJ1-2; v_gene: TRBV11-2; CDR3aa: CASSFGQEANYGYTF